This entry features one T cell receptor beta chain sequence. Its target antigen remains unknown. No base qualities exist here, and no much larger clone lies one base off it. This entry comes from a study of PD-1 blockade in classical Hodgkin lymphoma (TCRdb year 2020). Regarding the research as a whole: Nivolumab dosing was 3 mg/kg intravenously every 2 weeks, continuing until either disease progression or unacceptable toxicity. The study used TCR beta sequencing and CyTOF to define a peripheral blood immune signature of response to PD-1 blockade in classical Hodgkin lymphoma. Overall study outcomes, separate from this receptor: By C4D1, a significant rise was seen in CD4+ TCR diversity but not in CD8+ TCR diversity (p=0.0027 vs p=0.16), and the rise was most apparent among complete responders (p=0.02). Trial patients achieving complete response had baseline diversity similar to newly diagnosed patients, whereas partial responders and progressors had significantly lower diversity. Lower diversity was observed in patients in whom nivolumab was started less than 1 year after ASCT, and these patients were excluded from later analyses so that confounding by immune reconstitution would be avoided. The study covered only a single clinical trial cohort, and the causes of the repertoire differences, possibly disease activity or prior therapy, were still not defined. Newly diagnosed patients were reported to have lower baseline TCR diversity than healthy donors, and relapsed/refractory patients were reported to have lower baseline TCR diversity still.

The CDR3 numbers 14 residues from cysteine through phenylalanine. Left in the record is the CDR3 DNA by itself, 42 bases read in frame from the first base. The junction shows trimming of 6 bases on V and 3 bases on J, and the gene matches do not reach 6 bases of it. Looking up the germline V gene yields CDR1 MNHGY and CDR2 SAAAGT. The Qiagen DNeasy kit was used to extract genomic DNA from unsorted PBMCs and from the negatively selected CD4+ and CD8+ fractions. TCR beta CDR3 regions were subjected to amplification by immunoSEQ multiplex PCR with primers that anneal to V and J segments. A synthetic immune receptor repertoire was used to minimize amplification bias, and any remaining bias was removed computationally after sequencing. The paper's data handling went like this. Repertoire diversity was quantified as the Shannon entropy index using custom Python scripts. The unsorted, CD4+ and CD8+ repertoires were each analyzed separately, with the exception of combined analyses, where CD4+ and CD8+ sequences were merged in silico. Clonal expansion was defined as a frequency increase of at least 2-fold after treatment compared with C1D1, and clones undetected at baseline were assigned a pseudocount of 0.5. Singleton clones were defined as clones with 0 or 1 copy at C1D1, and non-singleton clones were defined as clones with 2 or more copies. Clones expanded in unsorted samples were assigned a CD4+, CD8+ or unknown annotation through matching of protein sequences in sorted samples from the same patient. Wilcoxon tests on paired samples were used to test changes in diversity from C1D1 to C4D1. The table comes from immuneACCESS by way of TCRdb, which keeps in-frame sequences with V and J called. Part of the clones is missing from these tables; in studies checked, under half for an unresolved V gene and the rest for unknown reasons. The DNA was the basis for D and trimming; V, J and clone size are from that table. The sample table records around 26,000 clones; around 80% of these occur just once. The ten largest clones add up to roughly 10% of the sample.

What the time point label conveys for this sample: cycle 2 day 1 (C2D1) of nivolumab. Relapse after autologous stem cell transplantation had occurred in all trial patients, and cohorts A, B and C were distinguished by prior brentuximab vedotin exposure. The trial cohort was composed of about 60 patients with relapsed/refractory classical Hodgkin lymphoma, for whom complete response, partial response or progressive disease was recorded as best overall response. Single-agent nivolumab was administered to trial patients in the multi-cohort phase II CheckMate 205 trial. An independent review committee assessed best overall response by applying the 2007 International Working Group response criteria. Trial PBMCs were obtained immediately prior to nivolumab initiation (C1D1) and on therapy at cycle 2 day 1 and cycle 4 day 1. After peripheral blood was drawn into 8 mL Vacutainer Cell Preparation Tubes, PBMCs were isolated by centrifugation and then cryopreserved.

The receptor comes from a human donor with classical Hodgkin lymphoma. The sequence joins TRBV6-8 to TRBJ1-2, with 8 central nucleotides matching TRBD1. The starting material was peripheral blood mononuclear cells (PBMCs), obtained before the second cycle of nivolumab. The DNA is TGTGCCAGCAGAGGGACAGGCCCGGACTATGGCTACACCTTC. Translated, it reads CASRGTGPDYGYTF.